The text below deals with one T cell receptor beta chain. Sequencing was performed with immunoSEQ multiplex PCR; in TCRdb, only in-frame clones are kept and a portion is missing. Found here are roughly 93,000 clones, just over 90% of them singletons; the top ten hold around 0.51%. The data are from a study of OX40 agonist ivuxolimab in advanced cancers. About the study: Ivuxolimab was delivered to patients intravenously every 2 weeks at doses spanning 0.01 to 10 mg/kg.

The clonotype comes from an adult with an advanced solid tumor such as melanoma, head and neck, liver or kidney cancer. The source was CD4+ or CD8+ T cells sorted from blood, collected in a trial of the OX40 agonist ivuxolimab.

The CDR3 region is CASSNNGANTGELFF. CDR3 sequence (DNA): TGCGCCAGCAGCAATAACGGGGCGAACACCGGGGAGCTGTTTTTT. The V gene is TRBV5-1, the J gene TRBJ2-2; D is possibly TRBD2 (5 bases). Between the trimmed V and J ends, which lost 4 bases and 0 bases, there was a span of 10 bases. The CDR3 extends over 15 amino acids. Germline values: CDR1 SGHRS, CDR2 YFSETQ. The variable domain in full, with the rest retrieved from reference TRBV5-1 and TRBJ2-2, is KAGVTQTPRYLIKTRGQQVTLSCSPISGHRSVSWYQQTPGQGLQFLFEYFSETQRNKGNFPGRFSGRQFSNSRSEMNVSTLELGDSALYLCASSNNGANTGELFFGEGSRLTVL.